Listed below are T cell receptor beta chains from one sample, sequenced in a study of T cells after posttransplantation cyclophosphamide. Assay used: immunoSEQ multiplex PCR; TCRdb lists only in-frame clones, some missing. Here the sample spans tens of thousands of clones, 80% to 90% being singletons. The sequencing sample was made of PBMCs. The receptors come from a woman aged 40 to 49 with a blood cancer, CMV-positive, and with a related stem cell donor. CDR3s include the opening cysteine and the closing phenylalanine or tryptophan. The D gene is left open where the match is weak. Size tells how often a clone was seen (once, few, many) or the class of an expanded clone, and some rows leave it out.

d_gene	v_gene	j_gene	abundance	CDR3nt	CDR3aa
NA	TRBV9	TRBJ1-6	NA	TGTGCCAGCAGCGTGGCAGGGGATAATTCACCCCTCCACTTT	CASSVAGDNSPLHF
TRBD2	TRBV11-2	TRBJ2-7	NA	TGCGCCAGCAGCGGGGAGATCTACGAGCAGTACTTC	CASSGEIYEQYF
TRBD1	TRBV7-9	TRBJ2-1	few	TGTGCCAGCAGCGCTATGACAGGGGAATACAATGAGCAGTTCTTC	CASSAMTGEYNEQFF
TRBD1	TRBV4-2	TRBJ1-6	NA	TGTGCCAGCAGCCCTCTGAGGCAGGGGGTCTCACCCCTCCACTTT	CASSPLRQGVSPLHF
TRBD1	TRBV6-5	TRBJ2-4	NA	TGTGCCAGCAGTCAGGGGGCGCAAAACATTCAGTACTTC	CASSQGAQNIQYF
TRBD1	TRBV19	TRBJ2-2	NA	TGTGCCAGTAGTATTCGGGACAGGCCACGCGCCGGGGAGCTGTTTTTT	CASSIRDRPRAGELFF
NA	TRBV14	TRBJ2-1	NA	TGTGCCAGCAGCCAAGTCCTAGACTCCGCGGAGGGGCATGAGCAGTTCTTC	CASSQVLDSAEGHEQFF
NA	TRBV18	TRBJ2-3	NA	TGTGCCAGCTCACCAGAGGTGTATTCGGATACGCAGTATTTT	CASSPEVYSDTQYF
TRBD1	TRBV2	TRBJ2-1	NA	TGTGCCAGCAGCGAAACAGGGGGCCGTGTTAAAGTGCAGTTCTTC	CASSETGGRVKVQFF
NA	TRBV21-1	TRBJ2-4	NA	TGTGCCATGCGGGGGGAGAGGCGGCAGGGAGACATTCAGTACTTC	CAMRGERRQGDIQYF
NA	TRBV6-5	TRBJ1-6	NA	TGTGCCAGCTCCCCGGGTTATAATTCACCCCTCCACTTT	CASSPGYNSPLHF
TRBD1	TRBV2	TRBJ2-1	NA	TGTGCCAGCAGTGGCCGGGACAGGGGCCCCTACAATGAGCAGTTCTTC	CASSGRDRGPYNEQFF
TRBD1	TRBV2	TRBJ1-5	NA	TGTGCCAGCCGGGGACAGGGTAGCAATCAGCCCCAGCATTTT	CASRGQGSNQPQHF
NA	TRBV5-4	TRBJ1-4	NA	TGTGCCAGCAGCTTTCGGGGGGCGCATGAAAAACTGTTTTTT	CASSFRGAHEKLFF
TRBD1	TRBV5-1	TRBJ1-4	NA	TGCGCCAGCAGCTTGGGAGACAGGGAGAGTGAAAAACTGTTTTTT	CASSLGDRESEKLFF
NA	TRBV6-6	TRBJ1-2	few	TGTGCCAGCAGTCCCACAGGGACCAGCTATGGCTACACCTTC	CASSPTGTSYGYTF
NA	TRBV15	TRBJ1-5	NA	TGTGCCACCAGCAGAGGCGAAGGGGATAATCAGCCCCAGCATTTT	CATSRGEGDNQPQHF
NA	TRBV10-3	TRBJ1-3	NA	TGTGCCATCAGTGAGTCGCACCAGGGGAAATTCCTTAACTCTGGAAACACCATATATTTT	CAISESHQGKFLNSGNTIYF
NA	TRBV7-2	TRBJ1-1	NA	TGTGCCAGCAGCCCCTTTACAGGTTACGAAGCTTTCTTT	CASSPFTGYEAFF
NA	TRBV18	TRBJ2-7	NA	TGTGCCAGCTCACCAAGGGCAGGGGATGGAAGGTCCTACGAGCAGTACTTC	CASSPRAGDGRSYEQYF
TRBD1	TRBV5-4	TRBJ2-2	NA	TGTGCCAGCAGCCCTGAACCAGGGGGCGATTCCCGGGAGCTGTTTTTT	CASSPEPGGDSRELFF
NA	TRBV7-3	TRBJ2-1	NA	TGTGCCAGCAGCCCACTCCGGGGTCCTTCGGGGAATGAGCAGTTCTTC	CASSPLRGPSGNEQFF
TRBD1	TRBV6-5	TRBJ1-2	NA	TGTGCCAGCAGTCCGACAGGGGGCAACTATGGCTACACCTTC	CASSPTGGNYGYTF
NA	TRBV10-2	TRBJ1-1	NA	TGCGCCAGCAGTGAGTCGCGGGGCCTTGTAGACACTGAAGCTTTCTTT	CASSESRGLVDTEAFF
NA	TRBV6-4	TRBJ1-5	NA	TGTGCCAGCAGTGAGAGATATAGCAATCAGCCCCAGCATTTT	CASSERYSNQPQHF
TRBD1	TRBV9	TRBJ2-7	NA	TGTGCCAGCAGCATGGGACAGGGGTACGAGCAGTACTTC	CASSMGQGYEQYF
NA	TRBV23-1	TRBJ1-1	NA	TGCGCCAGCAGTCCCCGGGCCCGCGGGGCTTTCTTT	CASSPRARGAFF
NA	TRBV27	TRBJ2-7	NA	TGTGCCAGCAGTTTATCAGGGGGTTACTCCTACGAGCAGTACTTC	CASSLSGGYSYEQYF
NA	TRBV28	TRBJ1-5	NA	TGTGCCAGCAGTTTCATGGAGGGCCATCAGCCCCAGCATTTT	CASSFMEGHQPQHF
NA	TRBV28	TRBJ1-2	NA	TGTGCCAGCAGTCGGACGGGGGGCTATGGCTACACCTTC	CASSRTGGYGYTF
TRBD1	TRBV7-9	TRBJ1-6	NA	TGTGCCAGCAGCCCCCGGACAGGGCTAAATTCACCCCTCCACTTT	CASSPRTGLNSPLHF
TRBD1	TRBV14	TRBJ2-1	NA	TGTGCCAGCAGCCGCCTGACAGGGTACAATGAGCAGTTCTTC	CASSRLTGYNEQFF
NA	TRBV9	TRBJ1-4	NA	TGTGCCAGCCTGCACTCTGCAACTAATGAAAAACTGTTTTTT	CASLHSATNEKLFF
TRBD1	TRBV19	TRBJ1-1	NA	TGTGCCAGTAGTAATCACAGGGGTGGATATGCTTTCTTT	CASSNHRGGYAFF
TRBD1	TRBV5-4	TRBJ2-7	NA	TGTGCCAGCAGCTCACGACAGGGTTTAAGCTACGAGCAGTACTTC	CASSSRQGLSYEQYF
NA	TRBV6-6	TRBJ1-1	NA	TGTGCCAGCAGTTACGAGGGTTTGAGCACTGAAGCTTTCTTT	CASSYEGLSTEAFF